Included here is one TCR beta chain sequence, with context. This sample is part of a study of response to subunit inactivated influenza vaccine. TCRdb itself ran the RT-PCR reads through MiXCR, one entry per CDR3 protein. The table includes about 780,000 distinct CDR3 sequences, approximately 17% detected once. Trimming cost V 2 bases and J 6 bases; bases outside gene matches: 6. This CDR3 contains 16 residues. Germline CDR1 SEHNR, CDR2 FQNEAQ (reference sequence). This sequence joins TRBV7-9 and TRBJ2-3; 12 bases are a match to TRBD1. The source was PBMCs from blood, collected around 5 days after vaccination. The clonotype was recovered from a man aged 45-65 years who received an inactivated influenza vaccine. CDR3 nucleotides: TGTGCCAGCAGCTTAACCGGGACAGGGGGCTATGATACGCAGTATTTT. This codes for CASSLTGTGGYDTQYF.